This TCR beta chain is from a study of cytomegalovirus exposure and HLA in healthy donors. Findings and caveats of the study: Cytomegalovirus status, reportedly, was diagnosed with high specificity and sensitivity by the classifier. Across donors, most TCRs were seen rarely, yet some public ones were widespread. In the approximately 130 validation repertoires, roughly 94% of cluster scores exceeded 0, per a later analysis.

TCRdb's table, derived via immunoSEQ multiplex PCR, lists solely in-frame clones and lacks some. This sample has more than 90,000 clones, with around nine tenths found just once. The ends lost 5 bases at V and 8 bases at J; junction bases unmatched: 7. The germline gives CDR1 SGHRS, CDR2 YFSETQ. This CDR3 spans 14 amino acids. Points on this clone: What it recognizes is unknown.

V gene TRBV5-1 combines with J gene TRBJ2-2; 9 bases match TRBD2. The source is a man younger than 35 in good health and CMV-seropositive. Sequenced sample: PBMCs. The CDR3 is CASSNSGGTGELFF. The DNA for the CDR3 is TGCGCCAGCAGTAATAGCGGGGGTACGGGGGAGCTGTTTTTT. The entire variable domain, with the rest obtained from reference TRBV5-1 and TRBJ2-2, is as follows: KAGVTQTPRYLIKTRGQQVTLSCSPISGHRSVSWYQQTPGQGLQFLFEYFSETQRNKGNFPGRFSGRQFSNSRSEMNVSTLELGDSALYLCASSNSGGTGELFFGEGSRLTVL.